This T cell receptor (beta chain) was recovered during a study of cytomegalovirus exposure and HLA in healthy donors. V dropped 4 bases and J dropped 3 bases, with 14 bases sitting between them. This CDR3 comprises 14 residues. Per the germline V gene, CDR1 is SGDLS and CDR2 is YYNGEE. This PCR relied on a set of 60 Vbeta primers and 13 Jbeta primers. Sequencing was performed with immunoSEQ multiplex PCR; in TCRdb, only in-frame clones are kept and a portion is missing. The profile shows roughly 120,000 clones, approximately 80% of them singletons. This rearrangement joins TRBV9 to TRBJ2-7; unclear D gene. The TCR was taken from a man between 50 and 59 years old in good health and CMV-seronegative. Material for sequencing was PBMCs. The CDR3 DNA is TGTGCCAGCAGCCCCGGTGGGCCGAGCTACGAGCAGTACTTC. Residues: CASSPGGPSYEQYF.